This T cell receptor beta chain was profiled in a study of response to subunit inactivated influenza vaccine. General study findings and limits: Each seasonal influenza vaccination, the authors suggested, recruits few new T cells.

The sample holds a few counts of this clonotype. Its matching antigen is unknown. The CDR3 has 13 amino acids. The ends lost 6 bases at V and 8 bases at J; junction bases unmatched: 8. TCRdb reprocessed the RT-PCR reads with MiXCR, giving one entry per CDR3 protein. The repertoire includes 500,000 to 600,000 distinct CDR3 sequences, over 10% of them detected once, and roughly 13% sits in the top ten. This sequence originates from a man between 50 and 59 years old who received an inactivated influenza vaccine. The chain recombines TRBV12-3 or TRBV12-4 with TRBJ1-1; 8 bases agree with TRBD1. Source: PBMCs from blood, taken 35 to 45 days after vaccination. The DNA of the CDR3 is TGTGCCAGCAGGAACAGGGGGATGAGGGAAGCTTTCTTT. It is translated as CASRNRGMREAFF.